The clone carrying this TCR beta chain came up a few times. Its target is unknown. This sample is drawn from a study of CD8 T cells in ankylosing spondylitis. Overall study findings and caveats: A motif in TCR beta, a set of about eight highly homologous variants, appeared characteristic of ankylosing spondylitis blood. Within peripheral blood, clones linked to disease were CD8+ and relatively rare. Researchers reportedly found disease-linked clones significantly enriched in matched ankylosing spondylitis synovial fluid.

Quantitative 5'-RACE with molecular barcodes generated TCR beta libraries. TCRdb re-called the 5' RACE reads with MiXCR, one entry per CDR3 protein. The sample includes 250,000 to 400,000 distinct CDR3 sequences, 9.5% to 13% of them seen just once. The CDR3 spans 17 residues. Germline values: CDR1 SEHNR, CDR2 FQNEAQ (reference sequence). V was cut by 5 bases and J by 5 bases, with 19 bases left in between. The sequenced sample was blood, either unsorted or a sorted T cell fraction (not recorded which). This clonotype was sampled from a female donor with ankylosing spondylitis or in good health (not recorded which). The chain recombines TRBV7-9 with TRBJ1-6, with D perhaps matching TRBD1 (5 bases). CDR3 nucleotide sequence: TGTGCCAGCAGCCTGTCCGGGGACGTCAGTAATAATTCACCCCTCCACTTT. The encoded protein is CASSLSGDVSNNSPLHF.